This TCR beta chain derives from a study of cytomegalovirus exposure and HLA in healthy donors. Study-wide results and caveats: A later analysis found first-cohort TCR clusters tended to co-occur in the 120 validation repertoires. According to the study, roughly 180 TCR beta chains were cytomegalovirus-associated.

As to this clone: Its antigen is unknown.

Assay used: immunoSEQ multiplex PCR; TCRdb lists only in-frame clones, some missing. This table has 150,000 to 200,000 clones, roughly 84% appearing once. The donors were members of the validation cohort comprising over a hundred subjects, separate from the approximately 670-subject first cohort. Per the germline V gene, CDR1 is SGHTA and CDR2 is FQGNSA. Losses at the gene ends were 5 bases for V and 0 bases for J; bases not matched to a gene: 3. The CDR3 extends over 17 amino acids. The chain joins TRBV7-2 to TRBJ2-2; 13 bases match TRBD2. The receptor comes from a man younger than 35 in good health and CMV-seropositive. Source material: PBMCs. The CDR3 nucleotides read TGTGCCAGCAGCCTTACTAGCGGGAGGGCGAACACCGGGGAGCTGTTTTTT. It codes for CASSLTSGRANTGELFF.